What follows is one TCR beta chain and its context. This record comes from a study of blood T cell repertoires in COVID-19. Study overall: Sites in the United States, Italy and Spain provided acute and convalescent COVID-19 samples. T cells, B-cell-depleted T cells, or PBMCs provided the cDNA or gDNA that served as material.

V was clipped by 6 bases and J by 0 bases; unmatched bases: 4. The CDR3 runs 14 residues. Germline CDR1 KGHSH, CDR2 LQKENI. In the source study's methods: How many nucleated cells were present was estimated from reference gene primer amplification. Clones were read by immunoSEQ multiplex PCR, and TCRdb kept only the in-frame ones, dropping some. V and J calls and clone size come straight from that table; D and trimming were deduced from the DNA. Of roughly 230,000 clones in the sample, roughly 80% were seen once. The sequence derives from a woman aged 45-65 years with acute or convalescent COVID-19. The sequenced sample consisted of peripheral blood. The chain links TRBV18 to TRBJ1-1; 7 nucleotides match TRBD1. CDR3 in DNA: TGTGCCAGCTCTACTACAGGGGTGAACACTGAAGCTTTCTTT. This encodes CASSTTGVNTEAFF.